These 32 T cell receptor beta chains were all obtained from the same sample, sequenced in a study of cytomegalovirus exposure and HLA in healthy donors. It was with 60 Vbeta and 13 Jbeta primers that the PCR ran. Profiling relied on immunoSEQ multiplex PCR, and the TCRdb table lists in-frame clones only, not all of them. This sample has approximately 150,000 clones, with about 76% found just once. Sequenced input: PBMCs. The receptors shown here come from a woman under 30 in good health and CMV-seropositive.

This clone occurred once. J is TRBJ2-5 and V is TRBV6-4; weak D call: TRBD1 (6 bases). This CDR3 is built from 14 residues. In germline, CDR1 is MRHNA, CDR2 SNTAGT. Trimming cost V 0 bases and J 4 bases, with 9 bases left between them. CDR3 nucleotide sequence: TGTGCCAGCAGTGACTCGGGCAGGGGAGAGACCCAGTACTTC. Amino acids: CASSDSGRGETQYF.

The chain employs TRBV7-2 and TRBJ1-4; a weak D match, TRBD1 (5 bases). CDR1 is SGHTA, CDR2 FQGNSA, per germline. The CDR3 runs to 13 residues. V shed 2 bases and J shed 10 bases, with 11 bases lying between them. The CDR3 protein is CASSLNSGGKLFF. CDR3 DNA: TGTGCCAGCAGCTTAAACTCCGGGGGAAAACTGTTTTTT.

The chain couples TRBV5-1 to TRBJ2-2; tentative D call: TRBD2 (6 bases). Trimming removed 5 bases at V and 8 bases at J, with 16 bases between. The length of the CDR3 is 14 residues. Germline assignment: CDR1 SGHRS and CDR2 YFSETQ. The CDR3 DNA is TGCGCCAGCAGGTGGGGGGAAGCGTCGGGGGAGCTGTTTTTT. Translation: CASRWGEASGELFF. The whole variable domain, filled in from reference TRBV5-1 and TRBJ2-2, reads KAGVTQTPRYLIKTRGQQVTLSCSPISGHRSVSWYQQTPGQGLQFLFEYFSETQRNKGNFPGRFSGRQFSNSRSEMNVSTLELGDSALYLCASRWGEASGELFFGEGSRLTVL.

The chain carries TRBV7-6 and TRBJ2-1; no firm D call. The CDR3 extends over 16 amino acids. Germline V lookup: CDR1 SGHVS, CDR2 FNYEAQ. V was shortened by 3 bases and J by 3 bases, with 15 bases between the two germline ends. CDR3 DNA sequence: TGTGCCAGCAGCTTTGGTACCCCCGAACTCTACAATGAGCAGTTCTTC. It codes for CASSFGTPELYNEQFF.

The chain carries TRBV9 and TRBJ2-2, with no clear D. Germline lookup yields CDR1 SGDLS and CDR2 YYNGEE. This CDR3 region has 14 residues. V shed 2 bases and J shed 1 base, with 6 bases lying between them. The chain's CDR3 is CASSVTQNTGELFF. As DNA, the CDR3 is TGTGCCAGCAGCGTTACTCAGAACACCGGGGAGCTGTTTTTT.

V usage is TRBV27 and J usage is TRBJ2-5, with D perhaps matching TRBD2 (5 bases). V lost 8 bases and J lost 4, with 14 bases in between. CDR1 MNHEY and CDR2 SMNVEV come from the germline V gene (reference sequence). CDR3 length equals 13 residues. For the CDR3, the DNA is TGTGCCAGCGGAAGGGAGCCGGGAGAGACCCAGTACTTC. This codes for CASGREPGETQYF.

The chain carries TRBV30 and TRBJ1-5, with D unclear. The CDR3 is made up of 12 amino acids. Trimming removed 8 bases at V and 7 bases at J, with 15 bases between. Germline CDR1 and CDR2: GTSNPN and SVGIG (reference sequence). The DNA for the CDR3 is TGTGCCGGGCACGGGGAACGGCAGCCCCAGCATTTT. Protein: CAGHGERQPQHF. The variable domain in full, completed from reference TRBV30 and TRBJ1-5, reads SQTIHQWPATLVQPVGSPLSLECTVEGTSNPNLYWYRQAAGRGLQLLFYSVGIGQISSEVPQNLSASRPQDRQFILSSKKLLLSDSGFYLCAGHGERQPQHFGDGTRLSIL.

V gene TRBV7-3 combines with J gene TRBJ2-3, with a tentative D call TRBD2 (5 bases). The CDR3 has 16 residues. The germline CDR1 and CDR2 sequences are SGHTA and FQGTGA. Trimming took off 5 bases at V and 1 base at J, with 16 bases between the two ends. The CDR3 DNA follows: TGTGCCAGCAGCCCAAATCTAGCTACGGGCACAGATACGCAGTATTTT. Encoded protein: CASSPNLATGTDTQYF.

The rearrangement uses TRBV7-3 and TRBJ2-7; possible D gene TRBD2, 7 bases. The CDR3 loop spans 15 amino acids. The ends were cut back, 3 bases at V and 5 bases at J, with 17 bases in the middle. Germline V gene lookup returns CDR1 SGHTA and CDR2 FQGTGA. For the CDR3, the DNA is TGTGCCAGCAGCTTGATGGGGGGGCGAGGCGACGAGCAGTACTTC. Protein: CASSLMGGRGDEQYF.

This clone was seen more than once but under ten times. The rearrangement joins TRBV5-5 to TRBJ2-1; a possible D gene is TRBD1 (6 bases). Trimming shortened V by 4 bases and J by 3 bases, and 11 bases separated the two germline ends. The CDR3 contains 14 residues. Germline V lookup: CDR1 SGHKS, CDR2 YYEKEE (reference sequence). CDR3 nucleotide sequence: TGTGCCAGCAGCCCCCGGGACAACTACAATGAGCAGTTCTTC. Protein product: CASSPRDNYNEQFF.

The V gene is TRBV5-6, the J gene TRBJ1-2; D unclear. The CDR3 loop spans 14 amino acids. The germline gives CDR1 SGHDT, CDR2 YYEEEE. V lost 0 bases to trimming and J lost 4 bases, with 10 bases between them. The DNA for the CDR3 is TGTGCCAGCAGCTTGGATGTACAGCTCTATGGCTACACCTTC. Its translation: CASSLDVQLYGYTF.

This chain connects TRBV5-1 to TRBJ2-2; 10 bases align to TRBD2. CDR1 is SGHRS, CDR2 YFSETQ, per germline. The CDR3 covers 16 residues. With 2 bases clipped from V and 4 bases from J, the junction kept 5 bases outside the gene matches. The CDR3 sequence: CASSFLAGVRTGELFF. The CDR3 DNA is TGCGCCAGCAGCTTTCTAGCGGGGGTTCGCACCGGGGAGCTGTTTTTT. Using reference TRBV5-1 and TRBJ2-2 for the parts outside the CDR3, the full variable domain is KAGVTQTPRYLIKTRGQQVTLSCSPISGHRSVSWYQQTPGQGLQFLFEYFSETQRNKGNFPGRFSGRQFSNSRSEMNVSTLELGDSALYLCASSFLAGVRTGELFFGEGSRLTVL.

V gene TRBV7-2 combines with J gene TRBJ1-2; the D gene is possibly TRBD1 (5 bases). Germline V gives CDR1 SGHTA, CDR2 FQGNSA. The CDR3 consists of 15 residues. Trimming shortened V by 7 bases and J by 7 bases, and 22 bases separated the two germline ends. The CDR3 region is CASTQGAPINRGYTF. CDR3 sequence (DNA): TGTGCCAGCACCCAAGGGGCCCCTATTAACCGTGGCTACACCTTC.

This chain links TRBV9 with TRBJ1-1; D gene uncertain. The V and J ends lost 0 bases and 5 bases respectively, with 11 bases between them. Germline V lookup: CDR1 SGDLS, CDR2 YYNGEE. CDR3 size: 14 residues. The CDR3 bases are TGTGCCAGCAGCGTAGACACTGGAGGGACTGAAGCTTTCTTT. Translation gives CASSVDTGGTEAFF.

The table lists this clone with a count of one. The DNA of the CDR3 is TGTGCCTGGAGCTATACTCAGGGCACTGAAGCTTTCTTT. It is translated as CAWSYTQGTEAFF. This sequence joins TRBV30 and TRBJ1-1; a weak D match, TRBD1 (5 bases). In germline, CDR1 is GTSNPN, CDR2 SVGIG (reference sequence). Trimming left V 3 bases short and J 4 bases short, with 12 bases between. CDR3 length: 13 amino acids.

This clone was detected only a few times. This sequence joins TRBV18 and TRBJ2-1, with D possibly being TRBD1 (6 bases). Trimming shortened V by 4 bases and J by 5 bases, and 21 bases separated the two germline ends. This CDR3 has 17 amino acids. CDR1 is KGHSH and CDR2 is LQKENI in the germline V gene. The CDR3 DNA reads as TGTGCCAGCTCACTGTACCAATCCGTTGGGGACAACAATGAGCAGTTCTTC. Its protein is CASSLYQSVGDNNEQFF.

The CDR3 coding sequence is TGTGCCACCAGCAGAGAATTAGAGGGACTAGCCAAAAACATTCAGTACTTC. This gives the protein CATSRELEGLAKNIQYF. The chain couples TRBV15 to TRBJ2-4, with D possibly TRBD2 on 6 matching bases. Germline values: CDR1 LNHNV, CDR2 YYDKDF (reference sequence). Trimming left V 0 bases short and J 0 bases short, with 12 bases between. This CDR3 is 17 amino acids long.

This chain joins TRBV7-9 and TRBJ1-2; D gene ambiguous. Trimming took off 0 bases at V and 4 bases at J, with 15 bases between the two ends. Germline V lookup: CDR1 SEHNR, CDR2 FQNEAQ (reference sequence). This CDR3 is 16 amino acids long. The CDR3, as DNA: TGTGCCAGCAGCTTAGCGAGGAATTCCGGGATCTATGGCTACACCTTC. Translated, it gives CASSLARNSGIYGYTF. Looking up the rest from reference TRBV7-9 and TRBJ1-2 gives the full variable domain: DTGVSQNPRHKITKRGQNVTFRCDPISEHNRLYWYRQTLGQGPEFLTYFQNEAQLEKSRLLSDRFSAERPKGSFSTLEIQRTEQGDSAMYLCASSLARNSGIYGYTFGSGTRLTVV.

The chain employs TRBV5-6 and TRBJ2-3, with D hard to call. Per germline, CDR1 SGHDT and CDR2 YYEEEE. The germline V and J ends were trimmed by 5 bases and 6 bases, with 7 bases remaining between them. The CDR3 totals 11 residues. The chain's CDR3 is CASSYTDTQYF. Here the CDR3 DNA reads TGTGCCAGCAGTTACACGGATACGCAGTATTTT. Full variable domain (outside the CDR3, taken from reference TRBV5-6 and TRBJ2-3): DAGVTQSPTHLIKTRGQQVTLRCSPKSGHDTVSWYQQALGQGPQFIFQYYEEEERQRGNFPDRFSGHQFPNYSSELNVNALLLGDSALYLCASSYTDTQYFGPGTRLTVL.

The chain recombines TRBV28 with TRBJ1-2, with 8 bases aligning to TRBD1. Looked up from germline, CDR1 is MDHEN and CDR2 is SYDVKM. This CDR3 spans 12 amino acids. The trim removed 6 bases at V and 8 bases at J, leaving 5 bases unmatched. Here the CDR3 reads CASRWTGTGYTF. The CDR3 DNA follows: TGTGCCAGCAGATGGACAGGGACCGGCTACACCTTC.

The chain links TRBV9 to TRBJ2-7, with TRBD1 matching over 9 bases. The CDR3 loop spans 17 amino acids. CDR1 SGDLS and CDR2 YYNGEE come from the germline V gene. J gave up 4 bases and V 0 bases, and 11 bases lay outside the gene matches. The CDR3 loop is CASSVGTPGQGTYEQYF. The CDR3 nucleotides are TGTGCCAGCAGCGTAGGAACTCCGGGACAGGGTACATACGAGCAGTACTTC.

The J gene is TRBJ1-4, the V gene TRBV19, with 9 bases lining up with TRBD1. Looked up from germline, CDR1 is LNHDA and CDR2 is SQIVND (reference sequence). The CDR3 has 17 amino acids. J lost 0 bases, V lost 4 bases, and 6 bases had no gene match. As DNA, the CDR3 is TGTGCCAGTAGTACCGACAGGGGGGCCTCAACTAATGAAAAACTGTTTTTT. Translation gives CASSTDRGASTNEKLFF.

The chain is built from TRBV7-2 and TRBJ2-2; perhaps TRBD1 as D (7 bases). Trimming pared 0 bases from V and 6 bases from J, leaving 14 bases between. The germline CDR1 and CDR2 sequences are SGHTA and FQGNSA. The CDR3 consists of 16 residues. CDR3 in amino acids: CASSLAQGGKSGELFF. CDR3 nucleotide sequence: TGTGCCAGCAGCTTAGCGCAGGGGGGAAAGTCCGGGGAGCTGTTTTTT.

The J gene is TRBJ1-5, the V gene TRBV12-5; no clear D gene. This CDR3 has 17 amino acids. Trimming pared 1 base from V and 7 bases from J, leaving 20 bases between. Germline CDR1 is LGHNT and CDR2 is FRNRAP. The chain's CDR3 is CASGLESSGPHQQPQHF. The CDR3 DNA reads TGTGCTAGTGGTTTGGAATCCTCGGGTCCCCACCAACAGCCCCAGCATTTT.

V usage is TRBV7-3 and J usage is TRBJ1-1; D is perhaps TRBD1 (5 bases). The CDR3 extends over 14 amino acids. Germline values: CDR1 SGHTA, CDR2 FQGTGA. Trimming took off 2 bases at V and 1 base at J, with 8 bases between the two ends. For the CDR3, the DNA is TGTGCCAGCAGCTTAGGGGCAGGGAACACTGAAGCTTTCTTT. Protein: CASSLGAGNTEAFF.

The chain combines TRBV19 with TRBJ2-7; 8 bases agree with TRBD1. Losses at the gene ends were 4 bases for V and 2 bases for J; bases not matched to a gene: 4. This CDR3 is 14 amino acids long. Per the germline V gene, CDR1 is LNHDA and CDR2 is SQIVND (reference sequence). The CDR3 loop reads CASSTGQGPYEQYF. CDR3 DNA sequence: TGTGCCAGTAGTACCGGACAGGGACCCTACGAGCAGTACTTC. The entire variable domain, with the rest obtained from reference TRBV19 and TRBJ2-7, is as follows: DGGITQSPKYLFRKEGQNVTLSCEQNLNHDAMYWYRQDPGQGLRLIYYSQIVNDFQKGDIAEGYSVSREKKESFPLTVTSAQKNPTAFYLCASSTGQGPYEQYFGPGTRLTVT.

The DNA of the CDR3 is TGTGCCAGCATCCGCAGGGCGGGAAACACCATATATTTT. The encoded protein is CASIRRAGNTIYF. V and J are TRBV6-6 and TRBJ1-3; D is perhaps TRBD1 (5 bases). The CDR3 is 13 residues long. Germline V CDR1 and CDR2: MNHNY, SVGAGI (reference sequence). The germline V and J ends were trimmed by 7 bases and 4 bases, with 11 bases remaining between them.

The J gene is TRBJ2-3, the V gene TRBV9, with 9 bases aligning to TRBD2. The CDR3 spans 17 residues. Trimming cost V 0 bases and J 0 bases; bases outside gene matches: 5. From germline, CDR1 is SGDLS and CDR2 YYNGEE. The CDR3 region has the DNA TGTGCCAGCAGCGTAGTTAGCGGGGGCCTTAGCACAGATACGCAGTATTTT. Its translation is CASSVVSGGLSTDTQYF.

The rearrangement uses TRBV5-5 and TRBJ1-5; D remains unclear. The CDR3 spans 15 residues. CDR1 and CDR2 from the germline V gene are SGHKS and YYEKEE (reference sequence). With 0 bases removed from V and 0 bases from J, the gap between germline ends came to 7 bases. DNA of the CDR3: TGTGCCAGCAGCTTGGCCCAGTCTAGCAATCAGCCCCAGCATTTT. Translating gives CASSLAQSSNQPQHF. Using reference TRBV5-5 and TRBJ1-5 for the parts outside the CDR3, the full variable domain is DAGVTQSPTHLIKTRGQQVTLRCSPISGHKSVSWYQQVLGQGPQFIFQYYEKEERGRGNFPDRFSARQFPNYSSELNVNALLLGDSALYLCASSLAQSSNQPQHFGDGTRLSIL.

This chain links TRBV7-2 with TRBJ1-4; 7 bases map to TRBD1. Trimming cost V 3 bases and J 7 bases; bases outside gene matches: 5. The CDR3 spans 14 residues. CDR1 and CDR2 (germline): SGHTA, FQGNSA. The CDR3 spells CASSFTGAGEKLFF. CDR3 bases: TGTGCCAGCAGCTTCACAGGGGCTGGTGAAAAACTGTTTTTT. Variable domain in full (rest from reference TRBV7-2 and TRBJ1-4): GAGVSQSPSNKVTEKGKDVELRCDPISGHTALYWYRQSLGQGLEFLIYFQGNSAPDKSGLPSDRFSAERTGGSVSTLTIQRTQQEDSAVYLCASSFTGAGEKLFFGSGTQLSVL.

This clone was detected only a few times. This sequence joins TRBV6-6 and TRBJ2-5; possibly TRBD1 for D (6 bases). CDR1 is MNHNY, CDR2 SVGAGI, per germline (reference sequence). Trimming took 2 bases from V and 7 from J, leaving 14 bases between them. The CDR3 totals 14 residues. This CDR3 is CASSYLPGAGTQYF. In nucleotides, the CDR3 is TGTGCCAGCAGTTACCTGCCAGGGGCAGGGACCCAGTACTTC.

In this sample, this clone turned up a few times. The rearrangement joins TRBV9 to TRBJ2-1; 12 positions match TRBD2. The CDR3 spans 17 residues. The V and J ends lost 2 bases and 10 bases, in that order; junction bases with no gene match: 13. CDR1 SGDLS and CDR2 YYNGEE come from the germline V gene. The CDR3 loop is CASSVSSGGARSIEQFF. The CDR3 nucleotides are TGTGCCAGCAGCGTTTCTAGCGGGGGGGCGAGGTCAATAGAGCAGTTCTTC.